This T cell receptor beta chain was found in a study of T-cell reconstitution after alpha-beta-depleted transplantation in children. Unique molecular identifiers featured in how the TCRbeta library was prepared. MiXCR was run by TCRdb on the PCR reads, yielding one entry per CDR3 protein. The sample lists about 580,000 distinct CDR3 sequences, 25% to 30% occurring once. The junction had 1 base not matched to a gene; V was cut back by 5 bases and J by 2 bases. Germline V lookup: CDR1 KGHDR, CDR2 SFDVKD. The CDR3 is 15 residues long. General observations from the study: Reports say that about two months after transplant, the alpha-beta T cells came out of several hundred graft clones that had expanded. Newly generated T cells supplied most T-cell counts and diversity one year post-transplant. Surviving recipient T cells and thymic progenitors produced the high day-60 TCRbeta diversity seen in some patients.

As concerns this clonotype: Its antigen is unknown.

V usage is TRBV24-1 and J usage is TRBJ2-2; 10 bases align to TRBD2. The TCR was taken from a boy under two years old with Wiskott-Aldrich syndrome, due to receive a stem cell transplant. The material sequenced was PBMCs, taken before TCRalphabeta/CD19-depleted stem cell transplant. In DNA, the CDR3 is TGTGCCACCAGTGGACTAGCGGGTAACACCGGGGAGCTGTTTTTT. This gives the protein CATSGLAGNTGELFF.